This T cell receptor (beta chain) is from a study of T cell responses to AZD1222 COVID-19 vaccine. Points from the study as a whole: Spike regions recognized by vaccine-associated CD4 TCRs spanned the protein, led by 160-218 and 743-854. At baseline, seropositivity was found in only six or seven AZD1222 recipients. With two AZD1222 doses given, Spike-specific TCR breadth and depth both rose.

About this clone itself: No antigen is known for it.

Profiling relied on immunoSEQ multiplex PCR, and the TCRdb table lists in-frame clones only, not all of them. Among about 140,000 clones listed, about 90% were seen once. Trimming stripped 5 bases from V and 1 base from J, with 20 bases between. Per germline, CDR1 SGHTA and CDR2 FQGNSA. CDR3 size: 17 residues. The sequence came from an adult who received the MenACWY meningococcal vaccine as a control. This chain joins TRBV7-2 and TRBJ1-1; D ambiguous. Source: peripheral blood, taken 28 days after the second dose of the MenACWY control vaccine. The CDR3 DNA is TGTGCCAGCAGCGCCTACCGGGCCAAAACCAGGAACACTGAAGCTTTCTTT. Its translation: CASSAYRAKTRNTEAFF. Full variable domain (missing parts from reference TRBV7-2 and TRBJ1-1): GAGVSQSPSNKVTEKGKDVELRCDPISGHTALYWYRQSLGQGLEFLIYFQGNSAPDKSGLPSDRFSAERTGGSVSTLTIQRTQQEDSAVYLCASSAYRAKTRNTEAFFGQGTRLTVV.